Here is one T cell receptor beta chain with its context. TCRdb redid the calling of the RT-PCR reads with MiXCR, one entry per CDR3 protein. The sample carries about 200,000 distinct CDR3 sequences, 35% to 45% recorded once. The data were taken from a study of patients and donors after allogeneic stem cell transplantation. CDR1 and CDR2 from the germline V gene are MDHEN and SYDVKM. V lost 4 bases and J lost 6, with 18 bases in between. The CDR3 sequence is 15 residues long. The genes are TRBV28 and TRBJ1-2, with TRBD1 as a possible D gene (6 bases). The material sequenced was blood, either unsorted or a sorted T cell fraction (not recorded which). The TCR sequence derives from a human donor who was either an allogeneic HSCT recipient or a stem cell or donor lymphocyte infusion donor (not recorded which). It is not recorded whose cells these are; they may come from a transplant donor. CDR3 coding DNA: TGTGCCAGCAGTTCCCTCTACAGGGAGGCGAATGGCTACACCTTC. It yields the protein CASSSLYREANGYTF.